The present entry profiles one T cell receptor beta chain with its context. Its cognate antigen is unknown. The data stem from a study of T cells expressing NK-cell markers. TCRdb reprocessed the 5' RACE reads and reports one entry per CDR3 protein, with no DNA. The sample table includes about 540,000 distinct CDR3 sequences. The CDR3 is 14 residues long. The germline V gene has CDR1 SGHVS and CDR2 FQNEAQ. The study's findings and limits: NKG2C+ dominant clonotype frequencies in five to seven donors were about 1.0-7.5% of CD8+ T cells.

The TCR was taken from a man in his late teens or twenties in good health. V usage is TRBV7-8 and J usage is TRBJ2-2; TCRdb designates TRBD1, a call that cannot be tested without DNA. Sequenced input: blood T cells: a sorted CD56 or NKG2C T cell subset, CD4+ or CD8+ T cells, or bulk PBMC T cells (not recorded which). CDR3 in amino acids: CASSPYRVTGELFF.